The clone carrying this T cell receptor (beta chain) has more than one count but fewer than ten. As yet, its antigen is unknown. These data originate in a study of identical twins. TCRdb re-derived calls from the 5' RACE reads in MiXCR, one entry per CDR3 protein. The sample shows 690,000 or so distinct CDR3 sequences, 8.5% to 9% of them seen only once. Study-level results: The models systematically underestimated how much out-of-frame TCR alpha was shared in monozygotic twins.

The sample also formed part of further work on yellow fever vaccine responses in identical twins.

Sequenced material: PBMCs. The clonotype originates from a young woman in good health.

The CDR3 reads CASSFSQGPNTEAFF. The CDR3 bases are TGTGCCAGCAGCTTTTCACAGGGCCCCAACACTGAAGCTTTCTTT. V is TRBV11-2 and J is TRBJ1-1; D is perhaps TRBD1 (6 bases). Germline V gene lookup returns CDR1 SGHAT and CDR2 FQNNGV. The CDR3 runs 15 residues. V was pared by 3 bases and J by 2 bases, with 13 bases between.